Following are 14 T cell receptor beta chains from one sample sequenced in a study of siplizumab effects on memory and regulatory T cells. Sequencing was performed with immunoSEQ multiplex PCR; in TCRdb, only in-frame clones are kept and a portion is missing. The table has around 87,000 clones, 70% to 90% seen once. Source material: CD4+ T cells sorted from blood. Receptors originate from a human donor in good health.

The J gene is TRBJ2-5, the V gene TRBV2; D uncertain. V was trimmed by 3 bases and J by 7 bases, leaving 15 bases between them. The germline V gene has CDR1 SNHLY and CDR2 FYNNEI. The CDR3 is made up of 14 amino acids. CDR3 sequence (DNA): TGTGCCAGCAGTGATTTGAGAAGGACGGGGACCCAGTACTTC. Its protein product is CASSDLRRTGTQYF.

In its sample, this clone was seen once. The V gene is TRBV15, the J gene TRBJ2-7; unclear D gene. Germline CDR1 is LNHNV and CDR2 is YYDKDF (reference sequence). Trimming shortened V by 2 bases and J by 7 bases, and 15 bases separated the two germline ends. This CDR3 has 14 residues. The CDR3 nucleotides read TGTGCCACCAGCAGATTCGGCAGTGCAAATGAGCAGTACTTC. Translation: CATSRFGSANEQYF.

V usage is TRBV11-3 and J usage is TRBJ2-1, with D possibly matching TRBD2 (6 bases). Germline CDR1 is SGHNT and CDR2 is YENEEA. This CDR3 is built from 13 residues. Trimming pared 7 bases from V and 4 bases from J, leaving 11 bases between. CDR3 DNA sequence: TGTGCCAGCAAGGTTCGGGGGTACAATGAGCAGTTCTTC. Translated, it gives CASKVRGYNEQFF. Together with reference TRBV11-3 and TRBJ2-1, the CDR3 gives the full variable domain: EAGVVQSPRYKIIEKKQPVAFWCNPISGHNTLYWYLQNLGQGPELLIRYENEEAVDDSQLPKDRFSAERLKGVDSTLKIQPAELGDSAVYLCASKVRGYNEQFFGPGTRLTVL.

The V gene is TRBV6-6, the J gene TRBJ2-7; possible D gene TRBD1, 6 bases. The CDR3 runs to 14 residues. CDR1 is MNHNY and CDR2 is SVGAGI in the germline V gene (reference sequence). V was pared by 6 bases and J by 5 bases, with 17 bases between. The CDR3 here is CASRSPDSFHEQYF. CDR3 nucleotide sequence: TGTGCCAGCAGAAGCCCGGACAGTTTCCACGAGCAGTACTTC.

Written as DNA, the CDR3 is TGCGCCAGCAGCTCGGGGACGGGACCGGGAGCCCTCCACTTT. It encodes CASSSGTGPGALHF. The chain couples TRBV5-1 to TRBJ1-6, with a tentative D call TRBD1 (5 bases). In germline, CDR1 is SGHRS, CDR2 YFSETQ. The CDR3 has 14 residues. V was pared by 3 bases and J by 14 bases, with 18 bases between.

This chain links TRBV27 with TRBJ2-1; tentatively, D is TRBD2 (5 bases). CDR1 is MNHEY, CDR2 SMNVEV, per germline (reference sequence). V shed 0 bases and J shed 7 bases, with 10 bases lying between them. The CDR3 extends over 14 amino acids. CDR3 region: CASSLSPRRNEQFF. The CDR3 DNA is TGTGCCAGCAGTTTATCCCCCCGGAGGAATGAGCAGTTCTTC.

V usage is TRBV19 and J usage is TRBJ1-3; tentative D call: TRBD1 (6 bases). The germline V and J ends were trimmed by 5 bases and 0 bases, with 11 bases remaining between them. CDR3 length: 15 residues. CDR1 is LNHDA and CDR2 is SQIVND in the germline V gene (reference sequence). The CDR3 nucleotides read TGTGCCAGTAGTTCCAGGGGTGCCTCTGGAAACACCATATATTTT. It encodes CASSSRGASGNTIYF.

The V and J genes are TRBV10-3 and TRBJ1-2, with 9 bases fitting TRBD1. The junction had 9 bases not matched to a gene; V was cut back by 6 bases and J by 7 bases. The germline V gene has CDR1 ENHRY and CDR2 SYGVKD. CDR3 length: 14 residues. The CDR3 coding sequence is TGTGCCATCAGCGGGGACAGGGAGCCCCTTGGCTACACCTTC. As protein: CAISGDREPLGYTF.

This chain connects TRBV19 to TRBJ1-5; D is perhaps TRBD1 (6 bases). Germline V lookup: CDR1 LNHDA, CDR2 SQIVND (reference sequence). Trimming shortened V by 8 bases and J by 2 bases, and 13 bases separated the two germline ends. The CDR3 spans 14 residues. CDR3 protein: CASSTGLGNQPQHF. The CDR3 bases are TGTGCCAGTTCCACAGGGTTAGGCAATCAGCCCCAGCATTTT.

The rearrangement uses TRBV19 and TRBJ2-1, with 7 bases aligning to TRBD1. The V gene's germline CDR1 is LNHDA and CDR2 SQIVND (reference sequence). CDR3 length: 15 residues. Trimming at V came to 7 bases and at J to 8 bases, leaving 14 bases not matched to a gene. The CDR3 DNA follows: TGTGCCAGTATGGAGACCGGGACAGTACACTATGAGCAGTTCTTC. Its protein is CASMETGTVHYEQFF.

The CDR3 is CASSLARGITGEQYF. CDR3 coding DNA: TGTGCCAGCAGCTTAGCAAGGGGGATTACGGGCGAGCAGTACTTC. J is TRBJ2-7 and V is TRBV5-4; TRBD1 might be the D (6 bases). This CDR3 contains 15 residues. Trimming took off 2 bases at V and 6 bases at J, with 18 bases between the two ends. Germline CDR1 is SGHNT and CDR2 is YYREEE (reference sequence). The variable domain in full, with the rest retrieved from reference TRBV5-4 and TRBJ2-7, is ETGVTQSPTHLIKTRGQQVTLRCSSQSGHNTVSWYQQALGQGPQFIFQYYREEENGRGNFPPRFSGLQFPNYSSELNVNALELDDSALYLCASSLARGITGEQYFGPGTRLTVT.

This chain links TRBV30 with TRBJ1-2; unclear D gene. This CDR3 spans 14 amino acids. CDR1 is GTSNPN and CDR2 is SVGIG in the germline V gene (reference sequence). Trimming left V 6 bases short and J 4 bases short, with 18 bases between. Here the CDR3 reads CACPQKGMAYGYTF. The CDR3 nucleotides read TGTGCCTGTCCCCAGAAAGGGATGGCCTATGGCTACACCTTC.

This chain uses TRBV7-2 with TRBJ1-6; D gene ambiguous. Looked up from germline, CDR1 is SGHTA and CDR2 is FQGNSA. The CDR3 sequence is 14 residues long. Between the trimmed V and J ends, which lost 0 bases and 9 bases, there was a span of 9 bases. CDR3 sequence reads: CASSLAQSGSPLHF. The CDR3, as DNA: TGTGCCAGCAGCTTAGCCCAGTCCGGTTCACCCCTCCACTTT.

The V and J genes are TRBV29-1 and TRBJ2-1; D is ambiguous. Germline CDR1 is SQVTM and CDR2 is ANQGSEA. The V end lost 3 bases, the J end lost 5 bases, and 11 bases lay between the germline ends. The length of the CDR3 is 13 residues. The CDR3 protein is CSVEQSRNNEQFF. In nucleotides, the CDR3 is TGCAGCGTTGAGCAGTCCCGTAACAATGAGCAGTTCTTC.